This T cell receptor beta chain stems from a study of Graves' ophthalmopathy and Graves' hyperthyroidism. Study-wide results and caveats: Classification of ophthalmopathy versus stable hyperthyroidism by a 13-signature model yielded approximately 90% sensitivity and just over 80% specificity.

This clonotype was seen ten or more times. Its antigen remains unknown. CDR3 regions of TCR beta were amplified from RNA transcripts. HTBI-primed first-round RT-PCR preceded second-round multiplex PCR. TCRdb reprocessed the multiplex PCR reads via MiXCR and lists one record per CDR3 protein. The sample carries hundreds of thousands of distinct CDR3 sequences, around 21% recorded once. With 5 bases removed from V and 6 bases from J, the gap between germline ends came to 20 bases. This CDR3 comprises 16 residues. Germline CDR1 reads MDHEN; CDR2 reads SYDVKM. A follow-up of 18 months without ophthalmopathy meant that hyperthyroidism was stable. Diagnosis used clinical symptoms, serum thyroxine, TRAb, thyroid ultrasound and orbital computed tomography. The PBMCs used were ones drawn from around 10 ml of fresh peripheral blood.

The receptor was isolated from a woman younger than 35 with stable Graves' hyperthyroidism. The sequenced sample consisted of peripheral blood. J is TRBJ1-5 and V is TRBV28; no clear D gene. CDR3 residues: CASSPLGGVGSQPQHF. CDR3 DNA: TGTGCCAGCAGTCCTCTAGGCGGGGTGGGTAGTCAGCCCCAGCATTTT. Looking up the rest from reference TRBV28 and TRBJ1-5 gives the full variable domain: DVKVTQSSRYLVKRTGEKVFLECVQDMDHENMFWYRQDPGLGLRLIYFSYDVKMKEKGDIPEGYSVSREKKERFSLILESASTNQTSMYLCASSPLGGVGSQPQHFGDGTRLSIL.